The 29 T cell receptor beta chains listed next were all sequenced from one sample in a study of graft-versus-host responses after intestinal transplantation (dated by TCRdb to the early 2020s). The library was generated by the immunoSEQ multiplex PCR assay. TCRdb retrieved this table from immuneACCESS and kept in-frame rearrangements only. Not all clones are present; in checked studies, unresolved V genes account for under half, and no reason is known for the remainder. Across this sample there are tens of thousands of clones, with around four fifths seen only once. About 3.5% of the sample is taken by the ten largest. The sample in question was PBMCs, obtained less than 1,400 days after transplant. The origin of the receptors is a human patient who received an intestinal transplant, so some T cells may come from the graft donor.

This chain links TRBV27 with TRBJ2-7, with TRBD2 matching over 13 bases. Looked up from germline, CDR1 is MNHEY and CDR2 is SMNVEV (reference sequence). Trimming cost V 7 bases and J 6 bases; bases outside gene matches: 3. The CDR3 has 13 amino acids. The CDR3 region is CASKGLAGSEQYF. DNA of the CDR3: TGTGCCAGCAAGGGACTAGCGGGGTCCGAGCAGTACTTC.

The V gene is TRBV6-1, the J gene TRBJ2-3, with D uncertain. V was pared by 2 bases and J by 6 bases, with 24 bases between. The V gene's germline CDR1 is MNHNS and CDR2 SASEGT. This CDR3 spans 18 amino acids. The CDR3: CASSETPVPIGDRDTQYF. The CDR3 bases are TGTGCCAGCAGTGAAACCCCGGTCCCCATTGGAGATAGGGATACGCAGTATTTT.

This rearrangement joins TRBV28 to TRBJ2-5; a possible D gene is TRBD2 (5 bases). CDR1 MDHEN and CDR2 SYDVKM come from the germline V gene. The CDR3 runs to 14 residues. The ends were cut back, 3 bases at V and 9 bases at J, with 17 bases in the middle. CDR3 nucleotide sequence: TGTGCCAGCAGTTTCTCGGGGTTTCAAGTGGCCCAGTACTTC. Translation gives CASSFSGFQVAQYF.

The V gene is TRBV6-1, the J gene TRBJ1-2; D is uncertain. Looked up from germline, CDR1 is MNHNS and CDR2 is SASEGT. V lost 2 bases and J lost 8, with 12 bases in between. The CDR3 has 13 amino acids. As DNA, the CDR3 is TGTGCCAGCAGTGAAATTACGGGGAGCGGCTACACCTTC. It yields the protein CASSEITGSGYTF.

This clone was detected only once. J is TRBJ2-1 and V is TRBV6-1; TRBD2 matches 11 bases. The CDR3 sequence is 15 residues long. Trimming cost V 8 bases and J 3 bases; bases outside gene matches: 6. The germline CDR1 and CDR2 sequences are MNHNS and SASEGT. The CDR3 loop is CASRRGLADYNEQFF. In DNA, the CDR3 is TGTGCCAGCCGTCGGGGACTAGCGGACTACAATGAGCAGTTCTTC.

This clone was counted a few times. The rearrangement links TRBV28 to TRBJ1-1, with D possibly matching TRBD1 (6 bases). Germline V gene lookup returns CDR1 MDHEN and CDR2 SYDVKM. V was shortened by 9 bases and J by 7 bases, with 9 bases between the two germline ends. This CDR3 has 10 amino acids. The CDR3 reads CASKDSEAFF. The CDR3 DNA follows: TGTGCCAGTAAGGACAGTGAAGCTTTCTTT.

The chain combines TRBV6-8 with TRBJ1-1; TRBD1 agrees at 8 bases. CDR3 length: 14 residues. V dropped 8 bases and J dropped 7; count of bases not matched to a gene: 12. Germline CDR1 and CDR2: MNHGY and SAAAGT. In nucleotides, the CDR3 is TGTGCCAGCCTTACCGGGACAGGAGGTTGTGAAGCTTTCTTT. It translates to CASLTGTGGCEAFF.

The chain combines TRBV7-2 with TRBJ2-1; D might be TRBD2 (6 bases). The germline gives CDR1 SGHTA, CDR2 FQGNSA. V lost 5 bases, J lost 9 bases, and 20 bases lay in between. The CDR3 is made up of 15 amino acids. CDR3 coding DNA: TGTGCCAGCAGCCCACGGAGGGGTCCCGGGGGTGAGCAGTTCTTC. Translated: CASSPRRGPGGEQFF.

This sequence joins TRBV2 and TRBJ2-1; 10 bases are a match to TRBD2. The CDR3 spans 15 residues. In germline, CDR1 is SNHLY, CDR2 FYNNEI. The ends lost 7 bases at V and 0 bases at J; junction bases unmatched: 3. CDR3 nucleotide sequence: TGTGCCAGCAAAGAGCGGGGGGGCTCCTACAATGAGCAGTTCTTC. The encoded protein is CASKERGGSYNEQFF. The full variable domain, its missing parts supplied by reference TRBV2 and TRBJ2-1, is EPEVTQTPSHQVTQMGQEVILRCVPISNHLYFYWYRQILGQKVEFLVSFYNNEISEKSEIFDDQFSVERPDGSNFTLKIRSTKLEDSAMYFCASKERGGSYNEQFFGPGTRLTVL.

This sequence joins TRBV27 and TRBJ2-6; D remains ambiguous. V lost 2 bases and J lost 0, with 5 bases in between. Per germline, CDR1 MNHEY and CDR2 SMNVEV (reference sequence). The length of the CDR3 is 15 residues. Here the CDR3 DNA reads TGTGCCAGCAGTTTAAGCGTCTCTGGGGCCAACGTCCTGACTTTC. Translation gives CASSLSVSGANVLTF. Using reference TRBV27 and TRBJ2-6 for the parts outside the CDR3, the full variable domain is EAQVTQNPRYLITVTGKKLTVTCSQNMNHEYMSWYRQDPGLGLRQIYYSMNVEVTDKGDVPEGYKVSRKEKRNFPLILESPSPNQTSLYFCASSLSVSGANVLTFGAGSRLTVL.

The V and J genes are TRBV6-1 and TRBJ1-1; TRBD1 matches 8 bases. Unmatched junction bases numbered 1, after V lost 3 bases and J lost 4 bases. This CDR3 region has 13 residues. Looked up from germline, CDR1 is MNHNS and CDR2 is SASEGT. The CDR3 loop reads CASSDQGATEAFF. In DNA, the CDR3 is TGTGCCAGCAGTGATCAGGGGGCCACTGAAGCTTTCTTT.

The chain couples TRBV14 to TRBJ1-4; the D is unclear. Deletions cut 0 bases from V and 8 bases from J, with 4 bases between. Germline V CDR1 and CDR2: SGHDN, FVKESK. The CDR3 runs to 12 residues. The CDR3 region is CASSQDQEKLFF. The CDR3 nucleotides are TGTGCCAGCAGCCAAGATCAGGAAAAACTGTTTTTT.

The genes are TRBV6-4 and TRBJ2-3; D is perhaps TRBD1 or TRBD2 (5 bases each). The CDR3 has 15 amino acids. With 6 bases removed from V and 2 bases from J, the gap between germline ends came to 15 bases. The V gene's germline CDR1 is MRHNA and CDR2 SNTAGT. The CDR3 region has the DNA TGTGCCAGCAGGAGGGGAGACAGAGACACAGATACGCAGTATTTT. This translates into CASRRGDRDTDTQYF.

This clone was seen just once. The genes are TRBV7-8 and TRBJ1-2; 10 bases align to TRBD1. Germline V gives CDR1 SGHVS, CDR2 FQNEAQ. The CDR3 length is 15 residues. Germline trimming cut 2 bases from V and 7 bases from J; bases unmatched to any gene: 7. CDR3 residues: CASSLTSGQGGGYTF. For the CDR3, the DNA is TGTGCCAGCAGCTTAACGTCCGGACAGGGGGGTGGCTACACCTTC.

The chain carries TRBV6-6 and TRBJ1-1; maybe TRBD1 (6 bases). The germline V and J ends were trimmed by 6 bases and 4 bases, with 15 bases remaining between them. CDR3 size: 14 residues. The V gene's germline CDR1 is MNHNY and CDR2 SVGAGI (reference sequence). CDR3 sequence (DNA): TGTGCCAGCAGGACAAGGGGGAGTACCACTGAAGCTTTCTTT. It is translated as CASRTRGSTTEAFF.

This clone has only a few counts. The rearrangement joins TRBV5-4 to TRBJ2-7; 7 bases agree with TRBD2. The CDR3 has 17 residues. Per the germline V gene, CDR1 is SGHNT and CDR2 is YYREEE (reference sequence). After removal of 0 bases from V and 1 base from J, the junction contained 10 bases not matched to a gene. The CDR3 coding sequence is TGTGCCAGCAGCTTGGGGACTAGTTCAAGATTTTCCTACGAGCAGTACTTC. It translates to CASSLGTSSRFSYEQYF.

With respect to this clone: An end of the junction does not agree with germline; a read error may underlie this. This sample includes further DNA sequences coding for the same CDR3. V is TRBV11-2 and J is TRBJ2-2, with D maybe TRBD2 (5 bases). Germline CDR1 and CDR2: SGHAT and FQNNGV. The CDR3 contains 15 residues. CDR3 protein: CASSRTSAGPGELFF. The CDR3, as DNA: TGTGCCAGCAGCCGCACGAGTGCAGGTCCCGGGGAGTTGTTTTTT.

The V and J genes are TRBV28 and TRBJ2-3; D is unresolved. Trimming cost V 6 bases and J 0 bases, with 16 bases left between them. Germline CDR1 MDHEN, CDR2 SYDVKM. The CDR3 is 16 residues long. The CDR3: CASSQISRLSTDTQYF. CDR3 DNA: TGTGCCAGCAGCCAAATTTCCCGTCTCAGCACAGATACGCAGTATTTT.

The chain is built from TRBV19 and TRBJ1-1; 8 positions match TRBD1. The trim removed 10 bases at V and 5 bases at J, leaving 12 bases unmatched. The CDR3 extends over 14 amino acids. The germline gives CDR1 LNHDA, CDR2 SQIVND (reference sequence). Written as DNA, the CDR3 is TGTGCCACCCGCCGGCAGGGGGCGAGGACTGAAGCTTTCTTT. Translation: CATRRQGARTEAFF.

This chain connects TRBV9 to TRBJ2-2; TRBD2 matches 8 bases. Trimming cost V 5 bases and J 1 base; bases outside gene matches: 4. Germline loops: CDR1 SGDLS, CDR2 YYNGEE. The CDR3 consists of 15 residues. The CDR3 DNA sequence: TGTGCCAGCAGGGTAACTAGCGGGAACACCGGGGAGCTGTTTTTT. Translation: CASRVTSGNTGELFF.

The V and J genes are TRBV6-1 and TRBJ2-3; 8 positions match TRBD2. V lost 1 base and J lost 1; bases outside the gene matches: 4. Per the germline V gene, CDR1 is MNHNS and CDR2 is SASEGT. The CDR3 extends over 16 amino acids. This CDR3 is CASSEGGTRGTDTQYF. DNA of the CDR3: TGTGCCAGCAGTGAAGGTGGGACTAGAGGCACAGATACGCAGTATTTT.

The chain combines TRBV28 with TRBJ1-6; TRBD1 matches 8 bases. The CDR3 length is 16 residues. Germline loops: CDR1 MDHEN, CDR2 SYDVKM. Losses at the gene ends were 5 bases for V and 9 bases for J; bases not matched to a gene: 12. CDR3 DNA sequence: TGTGCCAGCAGTCCTGCCCGGACAGGGATGGGTTCACCCCTCCACTTT. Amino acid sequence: CASSPARTGMGSPLHF.

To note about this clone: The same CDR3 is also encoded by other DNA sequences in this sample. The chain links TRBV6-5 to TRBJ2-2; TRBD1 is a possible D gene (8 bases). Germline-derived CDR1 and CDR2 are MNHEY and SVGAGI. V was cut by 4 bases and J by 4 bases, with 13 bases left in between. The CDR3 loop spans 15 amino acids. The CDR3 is CASSLQGGSTGELFF. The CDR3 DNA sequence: TGTGCCAGCAGTTTACAGGGGGGGAGCACCGGGGAGCTGTTTTTT.

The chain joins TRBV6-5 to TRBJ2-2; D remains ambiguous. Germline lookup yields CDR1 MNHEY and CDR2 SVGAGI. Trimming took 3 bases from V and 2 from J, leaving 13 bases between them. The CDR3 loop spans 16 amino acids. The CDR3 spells CASSYLLGGNTGELFF. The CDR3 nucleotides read TGTGCCAGCAGTTATTTGTTGGGCGGAAACACCGGGGAGCTGTTTTTT.

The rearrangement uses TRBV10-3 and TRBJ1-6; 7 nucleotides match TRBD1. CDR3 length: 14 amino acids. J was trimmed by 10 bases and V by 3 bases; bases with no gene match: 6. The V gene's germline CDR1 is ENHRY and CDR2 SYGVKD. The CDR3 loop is CAISETGVLSPLHF. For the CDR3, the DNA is TGTGCCATCAGTGAAACAGGGGTACTCTCACCCCTCCACTTT.

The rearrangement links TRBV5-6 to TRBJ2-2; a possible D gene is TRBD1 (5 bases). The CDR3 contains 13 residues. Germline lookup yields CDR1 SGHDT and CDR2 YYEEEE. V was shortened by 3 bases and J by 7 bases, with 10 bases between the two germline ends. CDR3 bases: TGTGCCAGCAGCTCGCAGGGTGGCGGGGAGCTGTTTTTT. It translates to CASSSQGGGELFF.

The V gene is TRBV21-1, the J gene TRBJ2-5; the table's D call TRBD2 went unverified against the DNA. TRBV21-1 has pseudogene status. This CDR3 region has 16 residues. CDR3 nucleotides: TGTGCCAGCAGGCGCGTCATAGCTACACTTTCTGAGACCCAGTACTTC. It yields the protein CASRRVIATLSETQYF.

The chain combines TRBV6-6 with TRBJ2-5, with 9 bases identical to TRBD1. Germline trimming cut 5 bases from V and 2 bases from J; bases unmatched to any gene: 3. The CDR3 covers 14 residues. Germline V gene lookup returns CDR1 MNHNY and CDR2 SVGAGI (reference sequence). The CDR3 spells CASSPGTGQETQYF. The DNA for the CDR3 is TGTGCCAGCAGTCCGGGGACAGGGCAAGAGACCCAGTACTTC.

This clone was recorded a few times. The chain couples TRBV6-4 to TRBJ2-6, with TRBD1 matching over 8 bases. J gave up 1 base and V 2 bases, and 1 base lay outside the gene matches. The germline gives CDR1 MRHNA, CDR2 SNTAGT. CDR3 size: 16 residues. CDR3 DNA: TGTGCCAGCAGTGACAGGACAGGGTCTGGGGCCAACGTCCTGACTTTC. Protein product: CASSDRTGSGANVLTF.